Presented here are 5 T cell receptor beta chains from one specimen sequenced in a study of T cells in women clearing cervical HPV infection. Here immunoSEQ multiplex PCR was the method, and the copy in TCRdb shows in-frame clones only, minus some. The table lists tens of thousands of clones. Sequencing was carried out using blood buffy coat. The receptors come from a woman aged 18 to 69 with a cervical HPV16 infection that either progressed to CIN3+ or cleared (not recorded which).

This chain's CDR3 is CASSLTQGVRDYTF. Incomplete CDR3 DNA: TGTGCCAGCAGCTTAACTCAGGGAGTTCGCGAC. The chain uses TRBV7-9 and TRBJ1-2; possibly TRBD1 for D (5 bases). The CDR3 end lies 3 residues beyond the end of the read and is filled in from the germline J gene. The CDR3 has 14 residues. Germline V gene sequence: CDR1 SEHNR, CDR2 FQNEAQ (reference sequence).

With respect to this clone: Read coverage stops 3 residues before the CDR3 terminus; the germline J gene supplies the remainder. The chain uses TRBV20-1 and TRBJ2-2; 8 positions agree with TRBD1. V shed 3 bases and J 5 bases; nucleotides not matched to a gene: 11. Germline V gene sequence: CDR1 DFQATT, CDR2 SNEGSKA (reference sequence). The CDR3 is 16 residues long. This chain's CDR3 is CSASAHRGVMTGELFF. The CDR3 bases that were read are TGCAGTGCTAGTGCCCACAGGGGGGTGATGACCGGGGAG.

The DNA read from the CDR3 is TGCAGTGCTGGACAGGGTTTAAGTGAA. It encodes CSAGQGLSE. The whole CDR3 is CSAGQGLSEAFF. The chain recombines TRBV20-1 with TRBJ1-1; 8 bases fit TRBD1. Read coverage stops 3 residues before the CDR3 terminus; the germline J gene supplies the remainder. The germline gives CDR1 DFQATT, CDR2 SNEGSKA (reference sequence). The V gene end was trimmed by 5 bases and the J gene end by 7 bases; junction bases not matched to a gene: 6. This CDR3 spans 12 amino acids.

As concerns this clone: Read sequence stops 3 residues before the CDR3 end, and the germline J gene provides the missing end. The sample contains more than one DNA sequence encoding this CDR3. This chain joins TRBV7-3 and TRBJ2-1; 8 positions match TRBD2. The CDR3 is 18 amino acids. The V gene end was trimmed by 6 bases and the J gene end by 8 bases; junction bases not matched to a gene: 21. Germline V gene sequence: CDR1 SGHTA, CDR2 FQGTGA. Partial CDR3 DNA: TGTGCCAGCAGTCATCTATCCCGGATCGGGGGGGCATCCGATGAG. Translation: CASSHLSRIGGASDE. The whole CDR3 sequence reads CASSHLSRIGGASDEQFF.

Notes on this clone: The read halts 3 residues ahead of the CDR3 end, with the missing end drawn from the germline J gene. J is TRBJ1-5 and V is TRBV2; D unresolved. V dropped 6 bases and J dropped 4 bases, with 10 bases sitting between them. Per the germline V gene, CDR1 is SNHLY and CDR2 is FYNNEI. CDR3 length: 13 amino acids. The CDR3: CASRGQPNQPQHF. CDR3 DNA, as far as it was read: TGTGCCAGCAGGGGCCAGCCAAATCAGCCC.